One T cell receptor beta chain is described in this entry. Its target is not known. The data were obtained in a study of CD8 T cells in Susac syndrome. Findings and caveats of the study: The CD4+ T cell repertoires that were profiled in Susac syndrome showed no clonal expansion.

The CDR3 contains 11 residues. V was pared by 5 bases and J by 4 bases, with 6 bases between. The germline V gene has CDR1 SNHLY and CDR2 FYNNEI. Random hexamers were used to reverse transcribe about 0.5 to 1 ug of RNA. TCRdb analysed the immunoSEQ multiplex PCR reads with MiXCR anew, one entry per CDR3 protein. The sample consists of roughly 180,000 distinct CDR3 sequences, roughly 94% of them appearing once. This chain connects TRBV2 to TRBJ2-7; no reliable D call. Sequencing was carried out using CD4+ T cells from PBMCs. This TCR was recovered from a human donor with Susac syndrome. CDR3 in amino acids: CASSNYYEQYF. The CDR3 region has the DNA TGTGCCAGCAGTAACTATTACGAGCAGTACTTC.